The clone carrying this T cell receptor beta chain was detected ten times or more. The data belong to a study of read filtering for tumor transcriptome and immune sequencing. Bone marrow was sampled from every patient at the time of active disease. This library used 300 to 450 ng RNA and molecular barcoded adaptors spanning alpha/delta and beta/gamma chains. TCRdb re-derived calls from the reads in MiXCR, one entry per CDR3 protein. This sample carries about 35,000 distinct CDR3 sequences, approximately 14% of them seen once, and the ten largest clones take 5.5% to 7%. The length of the CDR3 is 14 residues. Germline CDR1 and CDR2: SGHRS and YFSETQ. With V trimmed by 9 bases and J by 4 bases, 10 bases remained unmatched.

Sequencing used a population of CD138-negative cells sorted from bone marrow. This receptor was obtained from a donor older than 35 with multiple myeloma. The gene calls are TRBV5-1 and TRBJ1-1; 9 positions match TRBD1. CDR3 residues: CATQTGGVGTEAFF. As DNA, the CDR3 is TGCGCCACCCAGACAGGGGGGGTCGGCACTGAAGCTTTCTTT.